These 20 T cell receptor beta chains originate from one sample sequenced in a study of blood T cell repertoires in COVID-19. TCRdb's table, derived via immunoSEQ multiplex PCR, lists solely in-frame clones and lacks some. The table has roughly 150,000 clones, roughly 93% seen once; the top ten hold approximately 4.6%. The sequencing sample was made of peripheral blood. All receptors come from a young man with COVID-19, enrolled during active disease.

V usage is TRBV4-1 and J usage is TRBJ2-7; possible D gene TRBD2, 5 bases. The V and J ends lost 0 bases and 6 bases respectively, with 9 bases between them. The CDR3 sequence is 13 residues long. Germline V gene data show CDR1 as MGHRA and CDR2 as YSYEKL. CDR3 sequence: CASSQDLGSEQYF. The DNA of the CDR3 is TGCGCCAGCAGCCAAGATCTTGGGAGCGAGCAGTACTTC.

The chain links TRBV27 to TRBJ2-1; D possibly corresponds to TRBD1 (5 bases). The CDR3 sequence is 12 residues long. In germline, CDR1 is MNHEY, CDR2 SMNVEV (reference sequence). V was shortened by 3 bases and J by 9 bases, with 9 bases between the two germline ends. As DNA, the CDR3 is TGTGCCAGCAGTTTCACAGGCGGTGAGCAGTTCTTC. Amino acids: CASSFTGGEQFF.

The chain joins TRBV27 to TRBJ2-7; D is ambiguous. Germline V gene sequence: CDR1 MNHEY, CDR2 SMNVEV (reference sequence). Trimming removed 0 bases from V and 1 base from J, with 13 bases in between. This CDR3 is built from 16 residues. The CDR3 bases are TGTGCCAGCAGTTTATCGATCAGTCAGGCTTCCTACGAGCAGTACTTC. It is translated as CASSLSISQASYEQYF.

This chain links TRBV9 with TRBJ2-2, with TRBD2 matching 7 bases. CDR3 size: 14 residues. V was clipped by 3 bases and J by 5 bases; unmatched bases: 4. Germline CDR1 is SGDLS and CDR2 is YYNGEE. The CDR3 reads CASSGGLRTGELFF. CDR3 DNA sequence: TGTGCCAGCAGCGGGGGACTACGGACCGGGGAGCTGTTTTTT. The full variable domain, completed using reference TRBV9 and TRBJ2-2, is DSGVTQTPKHLITATGQRVTLRCSPRSGDLSVYWYQQSLDQGLQFLIQYYNGEERAKGNILERFSAQQFPDLHSELNLSSLELGDSALYFCASSGGLRTGELFFGEGSRLTVL.

The CDR3 region is CASSYLGHTTDTQYF. CDR3 DNA sequence: TGTGCCAGCAGTTACTTGGGACACACCACAGATACGCAGTATTTT. The V gene is TRBV6-5, the J gene TRBJ2-3; D is perhaps TRBD1 (6 bases). V lost 1 base and J 2 bases, leaving 10 bases between the germline ends. The V gene's germline CDR1 is MNHEY and CDR2 SVGAGI. This CDR3 comprises 15 residues.

The genes are TRBV11-2 and TRBJ1-1; TRBD1 is a possible D gene (6 bases). V gave up 5 bases and J gave up 3 bases, with 16 bases separating them. The CDR3 spans 15 residues. CDR1 and CDR2 (germline): SGHAT, FQNNGV. This chain's CDR3 is CASSPLQGWYTEAFF. CDR3 bases: TGTGCCAGCAGCCCACTACAGGGATGGTACACTGAAGCTTTCTTT.

V usage is TRBV10-3 and J usage is TRBJ2-1; tentative D call: TRBD1 (6 bases). V lost 2 bases and J 7 bases, leaving 6 bases between the germline ends. The CDR3 is 12 residues long. Germline values: CDR1 ENHRY, CDR2 SYGVKD. As DNA, the CDR3 is TGTGCCATCAGTGAGGACAGGAATGAGCAGTTCTTC. Translation: CAISEDRNEQFF.

V and J are TRBV4-3 and TRBJ2-1, with a possible D match to TRBD1 (5 bases). CDR1 and CDR2 from the germline V gene are LGHNA and YSLEER. The CDR3 covers 15 residues. V was trimmed by 1 base and J by 2 bases, leaving 9 bases between them. Here the CDR3 DNA reads TGCGCCAGCAGCCAAGCAGGGTTGACCTACAATGAGCAGTTCTTC. Protein: CASSQAGLTYNEQFF.

This chain connects TRBV2 to TRBJ2-6; 9 positions match TRBD1. Per the germline V gene, CDR1 is SNHLY and CDR2 is FYNNEI. With 6 bases clipped from V and 3 bases from J, the junction kept 9 bases outside the gene matches. The CDR3 is 17 residues long. CDR3 amino acids: CASSAGTGIRGANVLTF. The DNA for the CDR3 is TGTGCCAGCAGCGCTGGGACAGGGATTCGTGGGGCCAACGTCCTGACTTTC.

The chain uses TRBV6-5 and TRBJ2-1, with D uncertain. Deletions cut 0 bases from V and 9 bases from J, with 18 bases between. The V gene's germline CDR1 is MNHEY and CDR2 SVGAGI. The CDR3 runs to 16 residues. The CDR3 loop is CASSYSNQRGFSEQFF. The CDR3 DNA sequence: TGTGCCAGCAGTTACTCGAATCAGAGAGGCTTCAGTGAGCAGTTCTTC.

The chain combines TRBV5-4 with TRBJ2-4; 8 positions match TRBD1. Germline V gene lookup returns CDR1 SGHNT and CDR2 YYREEE (reference sequence). The length of the CDR3 is 15 residues. With 4 bases clipped from V and 5 bases from J, the junction kept 8 bases outside the gene matches. This CDR3 reads CASSRWTGIQNIQYF. The CDR3 bases are TGTGCCAGCAGCCGATGGACAGGGATCCAAAACATTCAGTACTTC.

The rearrangement uses TRBV9 and TRBJ2-1, with D perhaps matching TRBD2 (6 bases). The CDR3 runs to 14 residues. The V end was cut by 1 base, the J end by 8 bases, with 13 bases between. Looked up from germline, CDR1 is SGDLS and CDR2 is YYNGEE. The CDR3 coding sequence is TGTGCCAGCAGCGTACAGGGCGGGGCCTATGAGCAGTTCTTC. The encoded protein is CASSVQGGAYEQFF.

The rearrangement joins TRBV2 to TRBJ2-7; 10 bases fit TRBD1. Germline CDR1 and CDR2: SNHLY and FYNNEI. Trimming removed 5 bases from V and 3 bases from J; junction bases left unmatched: 4. This CDR3 has 14 amino acids. The CDR3 sequence: CASSYRDRGYEQYF. CDR3 nucleotides: TGTGCCAGCAGTTATCGGGACAGGGGCTACGAGCAGTACTTC.

As to this clone: One end of the junction varies from germline; a read error may be responsible. V gene TRBV30 combines with J gene TRBJ1-4, with 10 bases aligning to TRBD1. The CDR3 sequence is 13 residues long. Germline lookup yields CDR1 GTSNPN and CDR2 SVGIG (reference sequence). The CDR3 loop is CAWRQGADEKLLF. CDR3 sequence (DNA): TGTGCCTGGCGACAGGGGGCGGATGAAAAACTGCTTTTT.

V usage is TRBV7-3 and J usage is TRBJ2-1, with 8 bases fitting TRBD2. The germline V gene encodes CDR1 SGHTA and CDR2 FQGTGA. The CDR3 length is 14 residues. V trimming: 3 bases; J trimming: 2 bases; junction bases outside the gene matches: 0. The CDR3 DNA sequence: TGTGCCAGCAGCTTTAGCGGGGCCTACAATGAGCAGTTCTTC. This gives the protein CASSFSGAYNEQFF.

V usage is TRBV7-2 and J usage is TRBJ1-5, with 7 nucleotides matching TRBD1. The CDR3 has 15 residues. The junction had 7 bases not matched to a gene; V was cut back by 5 bases and J by 3 bases. CDR1 and CDR2 from the germline V gene are SGHTA and FQGNSA. The CDR3 coding sequence is TGTGCCAGCAGCGCTTCGGGACAGTACAATCAGCCCCAGCATTTT. Encoded protein: CASSASGQYNQPQHF.

V usage is TRBV7-2 and J usage is TRBJ1-2; 8 bases are shared with TRBD1. The V and J ends lost 7 bases and 4 bases, in that order; junction bases with no gene match: 14. Germline V gene lookup returns CDR1 SGHTA and CDR2 FQGNSA. This CDR3 has 16 amino acids. CDR3 bases: TGTGCCAGCACCCCGGCTGGACAGGGTCACTCCTATGGCTACACCTTC. As protein: CASTPAGQGHSYGYTF.

This clone appeared a single time. CDR3 coding DNA: TGTGCCAGCAGCTTAGGGGCCGCAGGCTCAACCGGGGAGCTGTTTTTT. It is translated as CASSLGAAGSTGELFF. The chain is built from TRBV7-9 and TRBJ2-2; D remains unclear. This CDR3 is 16 amino acids long. V lost 1 base and J 5 bases, leaving 14 bases between the germline ends. CDR1 and CDR2 from the germline V gene are SEHNR and FQNEAQ (reference sequence).

This sequence joins TRBV6-6 and TRBJ2-1, with D unresolved. Per the germline V gene, CDR1 is MNHNY and CDR2 is SVGAGI (reference sequence). CDR3 length: 12 residues. V was cut by 7 bases and J by 7 bases, with 11 bases left in between. The CDR3 DNA is TGTGCCAGCAAAATACCGGGTAATGAGCAGTTCTTC. This codes for CASKIPGNEQFF.

The chain joins TRBV25-1 to TRBJ2-2, with D tentatively TRBD1 (6 bases). Trimming cost V 7 bases and J 3 bases, with 18 bases left between them. Germline-derived CDR1 and CDR2 are MGHDK and SYGVNS. CDR3 size: 16 residues. The CDR3 sequence is CASNHRGRSDTGELFF. The CDR3 nucleotides read TGTGCCAGCAATCATAGGGGGAGATCGGACACCGGGGAGCTGTTTTTT. The complete variable domain, with remaining parts taken from reference TRBV25-1 and TRBJ2-2, reads EADIYQTPRYLVIGTGKKITLECSQTMGHDKMYWYQQDPGMELHLIHYSYGVNSTEKGDLSSESTVSRIRTEHFPLTLESARPSHTSQYLCASNHRGRSDTGELFFGEGSRLTVL.